Here is one T cell receptor (beta chain) with its context. This clonotype has just a few counts. There is no known antigen for this receptor. Within one base of it there is no much larger clone, and no base qualities were kept. The meaning of the sample's time point label: persistent/refractory GD, antithyroid drugs over 5 years with positive TRAb. RNA was extracted from PBMCs in TRIzol for both TCR sequencing and RNA sequencing. The diagnosis of Graves' disease was made according to American Thyroid Association guidelines. The patients came from an endocrinology department in Xi'an, China. From each patient, approximately 9 milliliters of peripheral blood was collected into an EDTA anticoagulant tube. PBMCs were isolated by Ficoll Paque Plus density gradient separation without further T cell sorting. RNA quality was checked with an Agilent 2100 Bioanalyzer and agarose gel, and concentration with a NanoDrop 2000.

The source of the sample is a study of regulatory T cells in long-lasting Graves disease (dated by TCRdb to the early 2020s). Notes on the research overall: Persistent Graves' disease was defined as antithyroid drug treatment for over 5 years with persistently positive TSH receptor autoantibodies. The study was registered as a clinical trial and conducted in China. A total of 33 samples underwent TCR sequencing, from roughly 13 patients with persistent Graves' disease and 20 patients with newly diagnosed Graves' disease. This study used TCR sequencing and RNA sequencing of peripheral blood to compare persistent Graves' disease patients against newly diagnosed Graves' disease patients. Antithyroid drugs had been taken for roughly 10 years on average by persistent Graves' disease patients in the clinical cohort. What the authors observed across the whole study: TRBV28, TRBJ1-2 and TRBJ2-5 were preferentially used in persistent disease, while TRBV20-1 and TRBJ2-1 were favored in newly diagnosed disease. The study examined only peripheral blood because the primary lesion, thyroid tissue, could not be accessed. Compared with newly diagnosed patients, persistent Graves' disease patients had lower TCR Shannon entropy and fewer highly expanded clones, which suggests clonal expansion. Sequencing and analysis were restricted to the TCR beta chain. Patients with persistent disease shared more public clonotypes (around 3,000) than newly diagnosed patients did (966). The small sample size was acknowledged by the authors as a limitation that may reduce accuracy.

The protocol used for the library was multiplex PCR. Sequenced on an Illumina HiSeq 4000. CDR3 regions were amplified by Arm-PCR with iRepertoire HTBI primers to construct TCR beta libraries. Gel purification was performed on PCR products prior to sequencing. From the authors' description of their analysis: Gene usage analysis of CDR3 amino acid clonotypes relied on the 60 or so TRBV and over 13 TRBJ segments identified across samples. COPE and FqMerger were used to merge the filtered high-quality paired reads into contigs. BLAST was used to align contigs to IMGT TRBV, TRBD and TRBJ reference genes, and CDR3 was defined according to IMGT. Highly expanded clones were defined as clonotypes with a frequency above 0.1%. Shannon entropy served as the measure of repertoire diversity, while the Gini coefficient captured V-J evenness. Clonotypes shared by more than one individual were considered public. The public reads were reanalyzed by TCRdb: fastp trimming at Q25, MiXCR alignment, in-frame beta chains only. CDR3 protein duplicates are merged, each entry listing the most common genes and DNA. These V and J calls rely on TCRdb rather than the paper's analysis. The sample records approximately 380,000 distinct CDR3 sequences, roughly 20% of which are singletons. The top ten constitute less than 25% of the sample.

Looking up the germline V gene yields CDR1 SGDLS and CDR2 YYNGEE. The CDR3 runs 15 residues from the cysteine to the phenylalanine. Of all the DNA, just the CDR3 is kept, 45 bases in frame from base 1. Clipping removes 0 bases from V and 1 base from J, with 3 as the unmatched junction base count. The chain is made from TRBV9 and TRBJ2-5; TRBD2 lines up with 7 middle nucleotides. Specimen: peripheral blood mononuclear cells (PBMCs), collected when the disease was refractory, from a patient treated with antithyroid drugs. The TCR sequence derives from a female donor with Graves disease. CDR3 reads: CASSVGLAVQETQYF. The DNA sequence follows: TGTGCCAGCAGCGTAGGCCTAGCGGTCCAAGAGACCCAGTACTTC.